The clone carrying this TCR beta chain was counted at least ten times. Its matching antigen is unknown. The data were obtained in a study of blood T cells in healthy people across ages. Whole-study results and caveats: TCR beta diversity per million T cells fell roughly linearly with age. Not knowing donor CMV status may have confounded expanded clonotype changes. Estimates of total diversity, which came from one million sequenced T cells, were considered to be underestimates.

There are 15 residues in the CDR3. The germline CDR1 and CDR2 sequences are DFQATT and SNEGSKA (reference sequence). Losses at the gene ends were 0 bases for V and 4 bases for J; bases not matched to a gene: 7. Using a J-beta primer mix together with a sample-barcoded 5' primer, a second PCR was run for about 6 to 11 cycles. Each of the cDNA molecules was tagged by a template-switch adaptor with 12 random nucleotides. TCRdb independently ran MiXCR on the 5' RACE reads; one entry per CDR3 protein. Found here are 540,000 or so distinct CDR3 sequences, roughly 48% of them singletons; the top ten hold around 25%.

This clonotype was sampled from an elderly man in good health. Material for sequencing was blood. The rearrangement uses TRBV20-1 and TRBJ2-7, with 9 bases aligning to TRBD1. In DNA form, the CDR3 reads TGCAGTGCTAGAGATGGAACAGGGGGCCCTTACGAGCAGTACTTC. As protein: CSARDGTGGPYEQYF.